The rows below give T cell receptor beta chains drawn from one sample of a study of breast tumors, draining lymph nodes, adjacent tissues. TCRdb reanalysed the multiplex PCR reads using MiXCR and keeps one entry per CDR3 protein. The sample lists some 150,000 distinct CDR3 sequences; approximately 20% were seen once. Material: axillary lymph node tissue. These receptors came from a female donor with breast cancer. Some clones in this sample may be carry-over from other donors' samples. Both conserved end residues are part of each CDR3. Fields, in order: clone size, J gene, D gene, V gene, CDR3 protein, CDR3 DNA. A D gene is named only where the DNA matches it firmly. Clone sizes are given selectively: once, few, many, or a class where the clone is expanded.

>NA|TRBJ2-7|NA|TRBV27
CASSRGSYEQYF
TGTGCCAGCAGCCGGGGCTCCTACGAGCAGTACTTC
>once|TRBJ2-2|TRBD2|TRBV28
CAIRDYSNTGELFF
TGTGCCATAAGGGACTATTCGAACACCGGGGAGCTGTTTTTT
>NA|TRBJ2-2|TRBD2|TRBV6-5
CASRGAGGPGELFF
TGTGCCAGCAGGGGGGCGGGGGGCCCCGGGGAGCTGTTTTTT
>many|TRBJ2-1|NA|TRBV20-1
CSARWSGYNEQFF
TGCAGTGCTAGATGGAGCGGCTACAATGAGCAGTTCTTC
>many|TRBJ2-7|TRBD2|TRBV2
CAGTVGRVPDEQYF
TGTGCCGGAACCGTGGGGAGGGTTCCGGACGAGCAGTACTTC
>NA|TRBJ2-1|NA|TRBV3-1
CASSETSSSYNEQFF
TGCGCCAGCAGCGAAACTAGTAGCTCCTACAATGAGCAGTTCTTC
>NA|TRBJ2-1|NA|TRBV7-2
CASTLRAGIFGQFF
TGTGCCAGCACCCTAAGGGCGGGAATCTTCGGGCAGTTCTTC
>many|TRBJ2-7|NA|TRBV20-1
CSARALTYSYEQYF
TGCAGTGCTAGAGCCCTGACTTATTCCTACGAGCAGTACTTC
>many|TRBJ2-3|NA|TRBV7-9
CASSFQTPTDTQYF
TGTGCCAGCAGCTTTCAGACCCCCACAGATACGCAGTATTTT
>many|TRBJ2-3|NA|TRBV10-3
CAISGGAGSPQYF
TGTGCCATCTCTGGGGGGGCGGGAAGTCCGCAGTATTTT
>NA|TRBJ2-7|NA|TRBV12-3/TRBV12-4
CASSPLGGWEQYF
TGTGCCAGCAGTCCCCTCGGGGGTTGGGAGCAGTACTTC
>many|TRBJ2-2|NA|TRBV14
CASSLLDTGELFF
TGTGCCAGCAGCCTATTAGACACCGGGGAGCTGTTTTTT
>many|TRBJ2-1|NA|TRBV7-6
CASSLSRYNEQFF
TGTGCCAGCAGCTTATCGAGGTACAATGAGCAGTTCTTC
>many|TRBJ2-3|NA|TRBV5-1
CASSGGLGPTDTQYF
TGCGCCAGCAGCGGGGGACTCGGACCCACAGATACGCAGTATTTT
>many|TRBJ2-1|TRBD1|TRBV20-1
CSAIGTGYSEQFF
TGCAGTGCTATAGGGACAGGCTACAGTGAGCAGTTCTTC
>few|TRBJ2-1|TRBD1|TRBV7-6
CASSLAQTLDRLSSYNEQFF
TGTGCCAGCAGCTTAGCCCAAACATTGGACAGGTTAAGCTCCTACAATGAGCAGTTCTTC